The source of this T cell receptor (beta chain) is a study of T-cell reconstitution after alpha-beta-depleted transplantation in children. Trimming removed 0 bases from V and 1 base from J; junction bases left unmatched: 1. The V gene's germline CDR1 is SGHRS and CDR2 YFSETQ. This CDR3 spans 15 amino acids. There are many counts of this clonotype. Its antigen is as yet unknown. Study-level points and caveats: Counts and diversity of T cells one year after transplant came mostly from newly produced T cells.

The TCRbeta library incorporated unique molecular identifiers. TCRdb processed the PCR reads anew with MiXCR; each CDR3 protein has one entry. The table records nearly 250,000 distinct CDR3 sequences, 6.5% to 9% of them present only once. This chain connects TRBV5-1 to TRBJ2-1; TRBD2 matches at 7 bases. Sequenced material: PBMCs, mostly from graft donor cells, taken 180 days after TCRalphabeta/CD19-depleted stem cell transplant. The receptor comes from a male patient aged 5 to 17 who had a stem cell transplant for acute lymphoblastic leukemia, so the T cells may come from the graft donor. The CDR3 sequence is CASSLALASYNEQFF. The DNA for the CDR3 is TGCGCCAGCAGCTTGGCACTAGCGTCCTACAATGAGCAGTTCTTC.